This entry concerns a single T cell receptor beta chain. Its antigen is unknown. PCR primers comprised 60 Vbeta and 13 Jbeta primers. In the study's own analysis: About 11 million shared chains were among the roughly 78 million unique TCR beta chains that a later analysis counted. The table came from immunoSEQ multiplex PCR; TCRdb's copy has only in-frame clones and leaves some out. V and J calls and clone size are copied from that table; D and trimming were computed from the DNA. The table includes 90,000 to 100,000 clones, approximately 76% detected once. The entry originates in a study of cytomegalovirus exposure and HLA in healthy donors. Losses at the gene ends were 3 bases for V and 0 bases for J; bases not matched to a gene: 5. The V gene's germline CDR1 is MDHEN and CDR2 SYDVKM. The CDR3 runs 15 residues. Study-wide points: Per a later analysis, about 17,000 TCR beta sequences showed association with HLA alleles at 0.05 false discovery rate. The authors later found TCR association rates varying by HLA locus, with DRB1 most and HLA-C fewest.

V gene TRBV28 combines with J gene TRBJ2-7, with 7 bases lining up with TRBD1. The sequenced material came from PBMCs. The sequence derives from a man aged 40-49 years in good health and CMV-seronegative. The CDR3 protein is CASSFSDRSSYEQYF. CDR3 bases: TGTGCCAGCAGTTTCTCGGACAGGTCCTCCTACGAGCAGTACTTC.